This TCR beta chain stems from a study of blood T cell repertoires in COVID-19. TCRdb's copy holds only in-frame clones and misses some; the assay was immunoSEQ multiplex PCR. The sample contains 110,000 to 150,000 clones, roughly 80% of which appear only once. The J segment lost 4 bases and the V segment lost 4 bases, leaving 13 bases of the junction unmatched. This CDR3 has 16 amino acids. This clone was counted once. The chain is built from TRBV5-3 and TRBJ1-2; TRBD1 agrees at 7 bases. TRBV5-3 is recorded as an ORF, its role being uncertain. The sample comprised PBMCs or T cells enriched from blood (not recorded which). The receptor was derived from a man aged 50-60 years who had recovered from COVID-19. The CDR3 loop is CARSGGGDRITYGYTF. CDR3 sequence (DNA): TGTGCCAGAAGCGGGGGTGGGGACAGAATCACCTATGGCTACACCTTC.